Below are 18 T cell receptor beta chains sequenced from a single sample in a study of technical replicates of blood from a handful of donors. Repertoires were generated with immunoSEQ multiplex PCR, while TCRdb's copy carries only in-frame clones and drops some. The repertoire consists of approximately 51,000 clones, with roughly 93% occurring once and the leading ten covering 4.2%. Material for sequencing was PBMCs. Receptor source: a human donor in good health. Some clones in this sample may be carry-over from other donors' samples.

This clone was seen just once. The CDR3 loop is CASSEARGWNQPQHF. CDR3 in DNA: TGTGCCAGCAGTGAGGCCAGGGGTTGGAATCAGCCCCAGCATTTT. V gene TRBV2 combines with J gene TRBJ1-5, with D maybe TRBD1 (6 bases). With 3 bases removed from V and 4 bases from J, the gap between germline ends came to 13 bases. Germline CDR1 and CDR2: SNHLY and FYNNEI. The CDR3 covers 15 residues.

The chain uses TRBV9 and TRBJ2-1; 7 positions match TRBD2. The CDR3 runs to 16 residues. Per the germline V gene, CDR1 is SGDLS and CDR2 is YYNGEE. V lost 4 bases, J lost 1 base, and 8 bases stayed unmatched. CDR3: CASSPMGGRSYNEQFF. As DNA, the CDR3 is TGTGCCAGCAGCCCCATGGGGGGGAGATCCTACAATGAGCAGTTCTTC.

The V and J genes are TRBV11-2 and TRBJ2-1, with unresolved D. The CDR3 length is 13 residues. Trimming removed 3 bases from V and 8 bases from J, with 11 bases in between. The germline V gene encodes CDR1 SGHAT and CDR2 FQNNGV. The CDR3 bases are TGTGCCAGCAGCTTTTTGACATTCGATGAGCAGTTCTTC. This gives the protein CASSFLTFDEQFF.

This chain connects TRBV6-5 to TRBJ2-1; 12 nucleotides line up with TRBD2. CDR1 MNHEY and CDR2 SVGAGI come from the germline V gene. This CDR3 region has 16 residues. With 1 base clipped from V and 7 bases from J, the junction kept 5 bases outside the gene matches. The CDR3 region has the DNA TGTGCCAGCAGTTACTTATCGCTAGCGGGGGGGAATGAGCAGTTCTTC. Encoded protein: CASSYLSLAGGNEQFF.

The chain couples TRBV11-1 to TRBJ1-1; D unclear. Germline V lookup: CDR1 SGHAT, CDR2 FQDESV (reference sequence). This CDR3 has 13 amino acids. V was cut by 6 bases and J by 0 bases, with 8 bases left in between. CDR3 region: CASSGRMNTEAFF. The DNA for the CDR3 is TGTGCCAGCAGTGGGCGCATGAACACTGAAGCTTTCTTT.

The chain uses TRBV7-3 and TRBJ2-6, with D perhaps matching TRBD1 (6 bases). The V gene lost 3 bases and the J gene lost 1 base, with 7 bases spanning the gap. Germline CDR1 reads SGHTA; CDR2 reads FQGTGA. This CDR3 has 15 amino acids. The CDR3 coding sequence is TGTGCCAGCAGCTTTACAGGGTCTGGGGCCAACGTCCTGACTTTC. Translated, it gives CASSFTGSGANVLTF.

In its sample, this clone was seen once. V is TRBV18 and J is TRBJ2-1, with TRBD2 matching 9 bases. The germline CDR1 and CDR2 sequences are KGHSH and LQKENI. V gave up 6 bases and J gave up 6 bases; unmatched junction bases: 9. The CDR3 is 15 amino acids. CDR3 nucleotide sequence: TGTGCCAGCTCCATCGGGACTAGCTCGGTCAATGAGCAGTTCTTC. Translation gives CASSIGTSSVNEQFF.

The chain recombines TRBV9 with TRBJ1-1, with D tentatively TRBD1 (5 bases). The germline gives CDR1 SGDLS, CDR2 YYNGEE. V dropped 6 bases and J dropped 1 base, with 13 bases sitting between them. The CDR3 length is 14 residues. In DNA form, the CDR3 reads TGTGCCAGCACCCCAGGTGGGGCGAACACTGAAGCTTTCTTT. It encodes CASTPGGANTEAFF.

This clone was picked up a small number of times. The chain couples TRBV28 to TRBJ2-7, with 8 bases that match TRBD1. V was clipped by 5 bases and J by 2 bases; unmatched bases: 14. The germline V gene encodes CDR1 MDHEN and CDR2 SYDVKM. There are 17 residues in the CDR3. The CDR3 sequence: CASSPGTGRGLPYEQYF. Here the CDR3 DNA reads TGTGCCAGCAGTCCAGGGACAGGCCGAGGCCTACCCTACGAGCAGTACTTC.

V is TRBV6-5 and J is TRBJ1-1; TRBD1 is a possible D gene (6 bases). Deletions cut 6 bases from V and 1 base from J, with 9 bases between. Germline values: CDR1 MNHEY, CDR2 SVGAGI. This CDR3 has 13 residues. CDR3 residues: CASSRGQNTEAFF. The CDR3 DNA follows: TGTGCCAGCAGCCGGGGACAGAACACTGAAGCTTTCTTT.

The rearrangement links TRBV7-2 to TRBJ2-5; TRBD2 matches at 7 bases. Germline values: CDR1 SGHTA, CDR2 FQGNSA. J lost 0 bases, V lost 4 bases, and 8 bases had no gene match. This CDR3 region has 16 residues. The CDR3 here is CASSYPGLPDQETQYF. The CDR3 DNA is TGTGCCAGCAGCTATCCGGGACTACCAGACCAAGAGACCCAGTACTTC.

The chain couples TRBV19 to TRBJ2-1; TRBD2 might be the D (5 bases). With 5 bases removed from V and 0 bases from J, the gap between germline ends came to 11 bases. Germline CDR1 is LNHDA and CDR2 is SQIVND (reference sequence). The CDR3 spans 15 residues. The CDR3 region has the DNA TGTGCCAGTAGTGCCTCGGGGTACTCCTACAATGAGCAGTTCTTC. This gives the protein CASSASGYSYNEQFF.

The genes are TRBV9 and TRBJ2-6; no clear D gene. Trimming cost V 4 bases and J 0 bases, with 5 bases left between them. CDR3 length: 14 amino acids. Germline V gives CDR1 SGDLS, CDR2 YYNGEE. CDR3 in amino acids: CASSTSSGANVLTF. The CDR3 DNA reads as TGTGCCAGCAGCACGAGCTCTGGGGCCAACGTCCTGACTTTC. Looking up the rest from reference TRBV9 and TRBJ2-6 gives the full variable domain: DSGVTQTPKHLITATGQRVTLRCSPRSGDLSVYWYQQSLDQGLQFLIQYYNGEERAKGNILERFSAQQFPDLHSELNLSSLELGDSALYFCASSTSSGANVLTFGAGSRLTVL.

This clone was counted only a few times. J is TRBJ1-6 and V is TRBV27; 7 nucleotides align to TRBD1. Germline-derived CDR1 and CDR2 are MNHEY and SMNVEV (reference sequence). The CDR3 extends over 16 amino acids. The trim removed 3 bases at V and 7 bases at J, leaving 9 bases unmatched. DNA of the CDR3: TGTGCCAGCAGTTTGGCCCCGACAGGGCAGAATTCACCCCTCCACTTT. Translating gives CASSLAPTGQNSPLHF.

The chain employs TRBV6-7 and TRBJ1-1; 7 bases match TRBD1. TRBV6-7 is an open reading frame, and its role is uncertain. V lost 5 bases, J lost 3 bases, and 9 bases stayed unmatched. CDR3 length: 15 amino acids. The CDR3: CASSTRQGSYTEAFF. CDR3 nucleotides: TGTGCCAGCAGTACCCGACAGGGATCGTACACTGAAGCTTTCTTT.

V usage is TRBV9 and J usage is TRBJ2-3; 7 bases are a match to TRBD2. The CDR3 is 17 amino acids. Per the germline V gene, CDR1 is SGDLS and CDR2 is YYNGEE. The V gene end was trimmed by 4 bases and the J gene end by 2 bases; junction bases not matched to a gene: 13. CDR3 region: CASSPGGSGVTTDTQYF. DNA of the CDR3: TGTGCCAGCAGCCCCGGAGGCAGCGGGGTGACCACAGATACGCAGTATTTT.

This sequence joins TRBV2 and TRBJ2-7, with TRBD2 matching over 14 bases. The CDR3 consists of 16 residues. Germline V gene data show CDR1 as SNHLY and CDR2 as FYNNEI. V lost 6 bases to trimming and J lost 3 bases; unmatched junction nucleotides: 7. CDR3 loop: CASSGLAGGDLYEQYF. CDR3 sequence (DNA): TGTGCCAGCAGCGGACTAGCGGGAGGCGATCTCTACGAGCAGTACTTC.

The chain combines TRBV29-1 with TRBJ2-6, with unresolved D. The CDR3 consists of 13 residues. The germline V and J ends were trimmed by 4 bases and 0 bases, with 4 bases remaining between them. Germline V gene data show CDR1 as SQVTM and CDR2 as ANQGSEA. The CDR3: CSVASSGANVLTF. The CDR3 nucleotides are TGCAGCGTTGCGAGCTCTGGGGCCAACGTCCTGACTTTC.